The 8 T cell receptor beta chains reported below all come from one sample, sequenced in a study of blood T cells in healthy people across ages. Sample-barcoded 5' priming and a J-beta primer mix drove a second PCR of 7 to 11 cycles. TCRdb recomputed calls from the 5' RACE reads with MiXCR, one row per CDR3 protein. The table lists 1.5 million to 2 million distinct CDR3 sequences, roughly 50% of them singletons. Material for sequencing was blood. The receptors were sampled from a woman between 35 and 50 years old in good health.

The CDR3 sequence: CASSPGQGARDEKLFF. CDR3 sequence (DNA): TGTGCCAGCAGCCCGGGACAGGGGGCCCGGGATGAAAAACTGTTTTTT. This sequence joins TRBV4-2 and TRBJ1-4, with TRBD1 matching 12 bases. Trimming cost V 4 bases and J 6 bases; bases outside gene matches: 6. The CDR3 runs to 16 residues. CDR1 and CDR2 from the germline V gene are LGHNA and YNFKEQ.

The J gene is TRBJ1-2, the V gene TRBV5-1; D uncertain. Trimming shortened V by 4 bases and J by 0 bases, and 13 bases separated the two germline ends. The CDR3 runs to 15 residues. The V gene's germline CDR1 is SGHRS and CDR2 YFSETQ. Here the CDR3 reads CASSRGRTSNYGYTF. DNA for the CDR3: TGCGCCAGCAGCCGTGGACGGACCTCTAACTATGGCTACACCTTC.

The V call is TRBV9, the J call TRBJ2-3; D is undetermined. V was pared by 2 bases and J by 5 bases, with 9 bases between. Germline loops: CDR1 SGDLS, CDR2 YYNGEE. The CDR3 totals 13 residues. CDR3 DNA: TGTGCCAGCAGCGTGACCACGGTAGATACGCAGTATTTT. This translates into CASSVTTVDTQYF.

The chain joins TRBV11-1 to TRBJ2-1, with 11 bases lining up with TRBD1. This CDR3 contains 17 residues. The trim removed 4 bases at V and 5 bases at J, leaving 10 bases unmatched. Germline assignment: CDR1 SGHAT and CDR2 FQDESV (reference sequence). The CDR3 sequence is CASSSPPGQGGDNEQFF. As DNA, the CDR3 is TGTGCCAGCAGCTCCCCTCCGGGACAGGGGGGGGACAATGAGCAGTTCTTC.

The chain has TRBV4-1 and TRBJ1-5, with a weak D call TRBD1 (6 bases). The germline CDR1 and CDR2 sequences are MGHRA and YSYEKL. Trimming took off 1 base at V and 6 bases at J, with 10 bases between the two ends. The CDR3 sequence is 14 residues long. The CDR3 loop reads CASSQVQGFQPQHF. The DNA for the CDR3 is TGCGCCAGCAGCCAAGTACAGGGATTTCAGCCCCAGCATTTT.

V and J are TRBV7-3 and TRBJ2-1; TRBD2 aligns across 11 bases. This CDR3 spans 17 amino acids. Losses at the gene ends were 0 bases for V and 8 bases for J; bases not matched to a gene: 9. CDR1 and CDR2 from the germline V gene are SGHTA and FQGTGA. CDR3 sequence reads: CASSLTLAGGVGDEQFF. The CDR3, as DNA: TGTGCCAGCAGCTTAACGCTAGCGGGGGGCGTGGGGGATGAGCAGTTCTTC.

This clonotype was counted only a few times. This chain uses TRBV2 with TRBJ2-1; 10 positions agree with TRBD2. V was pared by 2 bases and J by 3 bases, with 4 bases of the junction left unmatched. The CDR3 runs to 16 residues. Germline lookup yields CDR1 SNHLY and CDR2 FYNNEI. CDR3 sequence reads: CASSERLAGFYNEQFF. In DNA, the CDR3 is TGTGCCAGCAGTGAAAGACTAGCGGGTTTCTACAATGAGCAGTTCTTC.

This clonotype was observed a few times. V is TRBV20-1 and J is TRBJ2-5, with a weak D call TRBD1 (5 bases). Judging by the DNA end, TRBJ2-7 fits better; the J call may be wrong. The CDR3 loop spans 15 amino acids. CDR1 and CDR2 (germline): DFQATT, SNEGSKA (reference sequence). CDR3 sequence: CSARVPSRATYEQYF. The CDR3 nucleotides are TGCAGTGCTAGAGTCCCCAGCAGGGCAACCTACGAGCAGTACTTC.